The entry below describes one T cell receptor (beta chain). Its antigen is not identified. Germline CDR1 is DFQATT and CDR2 is SNEGSKA (reference sequence). The CDR3 has 12 residues. V was shortened by 3 bases and J by 7 bases, with 9 bases between the two germline ends. This sample was taken from a study of response to subunit inactivated influenza vaccine. General study points: Authors suggested that a seasonal influenza vaccination recruits few new T cells each time.

A single record per CDR3 protein comes from TCRdb applying MiXCR to the RT-PCR reads. The table has 490,000 or so distinct CDR3 sequences, around 8% seen once. The clonotype comes from a man in his fifties or sixties who received an inactivated influenza vaccine. The rearrangement links TRBV20-1 to TRBJ2-2; no clear D. The material sequenced was PBMCs from blood, taken roughly 24 months after vaccination. CDR3 bases: TGCAGTGCTAGTCCCCCCAACGGGGAGCTGTTTTTT. Translated, it gives CSASPPNGELFF.